This TCR beta chain stems from a study of cytomegalovirus exposure and HLA in healthy donors. Study conclusions and caveats: Exclusion as indistinguishable affected some V segments, including TRBV6-2 and TRBV6-3. In a later analysis, DRB1 alleles had the most associated TCRs; HLA-C alleles the fewest. Later analysis revealed greater clonal expansion in HLA-associated TCR beta chains than in equally common others.

As regards this clone: The target antigen is unknown.

Germline CDR1 reads KGHSH; CDR2 reads LQKENI. V lost 4 bases and J lost 8; bases outside the gene matches: 7. The CDR3 consists of 13 residues. The study ran its PCR with 60 Vbeta and 13 Jbeta primers. Clones were read by immunoSEQ multiplex PCR, and TCRdb kept only the in-frame ones, dropping some. In total, the table holds 95,000 to 150,000 clones. V usage is TRBV18 and J usage is TRBJ1-2; 7 bases fit TRBD1. This sequence was found in a man between 18 and 29 years old in good health and CMV-seronegative. The sequencing sample was made of PBMCs. The CDR3, as DNA: TGTGCCAGCTCACGGGACAGCTCGTGGGGCTACACCTTC. Protein sequence: CASSRDSSWGYTF. Using reference TRBV18 and TRBJ1-2 for the parts outside the CDR3, the full variable domain is NAGVMQNPRHLVRRRGQEARLRCSPMKGHSHVYWYRQLPEEGLKFMVYLQKENIIDESGMPKERFSAEFPKEGPSILRIQQVVRGDSAAYFCASSRDSSWGYTFGSGTRLTVV.